This is a list of T cell receptor beta chains from one sample in a study of T-cell reconstitution after alpha-beta-depleted transplantation in children. TCRdb re-called the PCR reads with MiXCR, one entry per CDR3 protein. Here the sample spans almost 500,000 distinct CDR3 sequences, around an eighth being singletons. The sequences come from PBMCs from the stem cell graft donor, collected from the stem cell graft. The receptors here all came from a human donor who donated a stem cell graft to a child with combined immunodeficiency. CDR3s include the opening cysteine and the closing phenylalanine or tryptophan. The order of the fields is D gene, V gene, J gene, clone size, CDR3 protein, CDR3 DNA. The D gene is left open where the match is weak. Expanded clones are given a class, and other clones once, few, many or no size at all.

NA,TRBV2,TRBJ1-6,NA,CASSEIVSSYNSPLHF,TGTGCCAGCAGTGAAATAGTCAGCTCCTATAATTCACCCCTCCACTTT
NA,TRBV12-3/TRBV12-4,TRBJ1-6,few,CASSLTGINSPLHF,TGTGCCAGCAGTTTGACAGGAATTAATTCACCCCTCCACTTT
TRBD1,TRBV12-3/TRBV12-4,TRBJ2-2,many,CASSDRDGTGELFF,TGTGCCAGCAGTGACAGGGATGGCACCGGGGAGCTGTTTTTT
NA,TRBV20-1,TRBJ2-4,few,CSAREQRGINIQYF,TGCAGTGCTAGAGAGCAGCGCGGGATTAACATTCAGTACTTC
NA,TRBV4-3,TRBJ1-2,NA,CASSQEWWGAYGYTF,TGCGCCAGCAGCCAAGAATGGTGGGGCGCATATGGCTACACCTTC
NA,TRBV5-1,TRBJ2-1,many,CASSLRDSDNEQFF,TGCGCCAGCAGCTTGAGGGACTCTGACAATGAGCAGTTCTTC
NA,TRBV10-3,TRBJ2-2,many,CAISEAVANTGELFF,TGTGCCATCAGTGAGGCGGTGGCGAACACCGGGGAGCTGTTTTTT
NA,TRBV20-1,TRBJ2-1,many,CSAISTWHQVF,TGCAGTGCTATTTCAACTTGGCATCAGGTCTTC
NA,TRBV6-6,TRBJ2-1,few,CASILGGEQFF,TGTGCCAGCATCCTTGGGGGGGAGCAGTTCTTC
NA,TRBV4-3,TRBJ1-1,many,CASSQGYLSTEAFF,TGCGCCAGCAGCCAAGGTTACTTGAGCACTGAAGCTTTCTTT
NA,TRBV6-2/TRBV6-3,TRBJ2-3,NA,CASSYRPGHRTDTQYF,TGTGCCAGCAGTTACCGCCCGGGACATCGGACAGATACGCAGTATTTT
TRBD1,TRBV5-1,TRBJ2-6,few,CASSLEGQGTTGANVLTF,TGCGCCAGCAGCTTGGAGGGACAGGGAACGACCGGGGCCAACGTCCTGACTTTC
TRBD2,TRBV5-1,TRBJ2-5,NA,CASSLGSSGRMETQYF,TGCGCCAGCAGCTTGGGCTCTAGCGGGAGAATGGAGACCCAGTACTTC
NA,TRBV5-1,TRBJ2-2,few,CASSFSQVGGELFF,TGCGCCAGCAGCTTTAGCCAGGTTGGCGGGGAGCTGTTTTTT
TRBD2,TRBV12-3/TRBV12-4,TRBJ2-7,many,CASSLGRTGGPLF,TGTGCCAGCAGTTTAGGAAGGACGGGAGGGCCCTTGTTC
TRBD2,TRBV7-3,TRBJ2-1,NA,CASSVGLAGFDEQFF,TGTGCCAGCAGCGTCGGACTAGCCGGATTTGATGAGCAGTTCTTC
NA,TRBV4-3,TRBJ2-5,few,CASSPSGEETQYF,TGCGCCAGCAGCCCCTCGGGGGAAGAGACCCAGTACTTC
NA,TRBV6-2/TRBV6-3,TRBJ1-5,NA,CASSYSMPGNNQPQHF,TGTGCCAGCAGTTACTCGATGCCAGGGAACAATCAGCCCCAGCATTTT
TRBD1,TRBV12-3/TRBV12-4,TRBJ1-5,few,CASSQGWATGGVDSNQPQHF,TGTGCCAGCAGCCAGGGGTGGGCGACAGGGGGCGTTGATAGCAATCAGCCCCAGCATTTT
TRBD1,TRBV29-1,TRBJ2-1,many,CSEDRGNEQFF,TGCAGCGAAGACAGGGGGAATGAGCAGTTCTTC
NA,TRBV12-3/TRBV12-4,TRBJ1-6,many,CASRSGGSPLHF,TGTGCCAGCAGGTCAGGTGGTTCACCCCTCCACTTT
TRBD1,TRBV5-8,TRBJ2-3,few,CASSSGQGAADTQYF,TGTGCCAGCAGCTCAGGACAGGGGGCCGCAGATACGCAGTATTTT
TRBD1,TRBV7-6,TRBJ2-7,few,CASSSSPGTGQTDF,TGTGCCAGCAGCTCAAGTCCCGGGACAGGCCAGACAGACTTC
TRBD1,TRBV28,TRBJ1-5,few,CASSLRSTRQGINQPQHF,TGTGCCAGCAGTTTGAGGTCAACCCGACAGGGGATTAATCAGCCCCAGCATTTT
TRBD1,TRBV3-1,TRBJ2-1,NA,CASSQDGQGSYEQFF,TGTGCCAGCAGCCAAGACGGACAGGGATCATATGAGCAGTTCTTC
TRBD2,TRBV20-1,TRBJ2-1,many,CSAPGTSGVWGEQFF,TGCAGTGCGCCTGGGACTAGCGGGGTGTGGGGTGAGCAGTTCTTC
TRBD2,TRBV20-1,TRBJ2-3,few,CSASRLADKSTQYF,TGCAGTGCTAGCCGGCTAGCGGATAAAAGTACGCAGTATTTT
NA,TRBV20-1,TRBJ2-1,NA,CSARGVADSYNEQFF,TGCAGTGCTAGAGGGGTTGCGGACTCCTACAATGAGCAGTTCTTC
NA,TRBV4-1,TRBJ1-1,NA,CASSQDGLELITEAFF,TGCGCCAGCAGCCAAGATGGTCTAGAATTGATCACTGAAGCTTTCTTT
TRBD2,TRBV5-5,TRBJ2-3,NA,CASSRGTSGGPDTQYF,TGTGCCAGCAGCCGGGGGACTAGCGGGGGCCCAGATACGCAGTATTTT
NA,TRBV12-3/TRBV12-4,TRBJ2-2,many,CASSLSLTGELFF,TGTGCCAGCAGCCTTAGCCTGACCGGGGAGCTGTTTTTT
NA,TRBV7-2,TRBJ2-7,NA,CASSLRHLWEQYF,TGTGCCAGCAGCTTAAGACACCTATGGGAGCAGTACTTC
TRBD1,TRBV5-1,TRBJ2-1,many,CASSNGQGFNEQFF,TGCGCCAGCAGCAACGGACAGGGTTTCAATGAGCAGTTCTTC
NA,TRBV4-3,TRBJ2-4,few,CASSQGREGFGNIQYF,TGCGCCAGCAGCCAAGGGAGGGAAGGGTTCGGAAACATTCAGTACTTC
NA,TRBV19,TRBJ1-1,NA,CASSTARSSEAFF,TGTGCCAGTAGTACCGCCAGGTCCTCTGAAGCTTTCTTT
NA,TRBV6-2/TRBV6-3,TRBJ2-2,NA,CATCDRKAGELFF,TGTGCCACCTGCGACCGGAAAGCTGGGGAGCTGTTTTTT
NA,TRBV7-6,TRBJ1-4,many,CASSADGPLEKLFF,TGTGCCAGCAGCGCGGACGGACCTTTGGAAAAACTGTTTTTT
TRBD1,TRBV6-5,TRBJ2-2,many,CASSPGTGDAGELFF,TGTGCCAGCAGCCCAGGGACAGGGGATGCCGGGGAGCTGTTTTTT
NA,TRBV29-1,TRBJ2-2,NA,CSGSFSNTGELFF,TGCAGCGGATCTTTTAGTAATACCGGGGAGCTGTTTTTT
NA,TRBV3-1,TRBJ2-1,NA,CASSPVGREQFF,TGTGCCAGCAGCCCCGTTGGGCGCGAGCAGTTCTTC
TRBD1,TRBV6-5,TRBJ1-1,many,CASSHRDSLNTEAFF,TGTGCCAGCAGTCACCGGGACAGCCTGAACACTGAAGCTTTCTTT
NA,TRBV5-4,TRBJ1-2,few,CASSLDFDTVPYGYTF,TGTGCCAGCAGCTTGGACTTCGATACGGTTCCCTATGGCTACACCTTC
NA,TRBV29-1,TRBJ2-1,NA,CSVEVGQGFRNEQFF,TGCAGCGTTGAAGTCGGGCAGGGGTTCCGGAATGAGCAGTTCTTC
NA,TRBV28,TRBJ1-4,few,CASSRVATNEKLFF,TGTGCCAGCAGTCGAGTAGCAACTAATGAAAAACTGTTTTTT
TRBD1,TRBV4-2,TRBJ1-4,few,CASSQLAGQSGEKLFF,TGTGCCAGCAGCCAGTTAGCGGGACAGTCTGGTGAAAAACTGTTTTTT
TRBD1,TRBV11-2,TRBJ2-6,NA,CASSYTGGQASGANVLTF,TGTGCCAGCAGCTATACAGGGGGCCAAGCTTCCGGGGCCAACGTCCTGACTTTC
NA,TRBV12-3/TRBV12-4,TRBJ1-2,many,CASSLVTRDGYTF,TGTGCCAGCAGTTTAGTCACGAGGGATGGCTACACCTTC
NA,TRBV20-1,TRBJ2-3,few,CSARDPRPAATDTQYF,TGCAGTGCTAGAGACCCCCGACCTGCCGCCACAGATACGCAGTATTTT
NA,TRBV6-5,TRBJ2-1,few,CASSYSGGVTYNEQFF,TGTGCCAGCAGTTACTCGGGTGGAGTAACATACAATGAGCAGTTCTTC
TRBD2,TRBV20-1,TRBJ2-1,few,CSAHSGRGNNEQFF,TGCAGTGCCCATAGCGGGAGGGGAAATAATGAGCAGTTCTTC
NA,TRBV29-1,TRBJ2-1,NA,CSVWGGQGNEQFF,TGCAGCGTTTGGGGGGGCCAGGGCAATGAGCAGTTCTTC
TRBD2,TRBV5-1,TRBJ2-2,few,CASSFPAGGTGELFF,TGCGCCAGCAGCTTCCCAGCGGGGGGCACCGGGGAGCTGTTTTTT
TRBD1,TRBV5-1,TRBJ1-2,few,CASSIRDRGLSGYTF,TGCGCCAGCAGCATCCGGGACAGGGGGCTCAGTGGCTACACCTTC